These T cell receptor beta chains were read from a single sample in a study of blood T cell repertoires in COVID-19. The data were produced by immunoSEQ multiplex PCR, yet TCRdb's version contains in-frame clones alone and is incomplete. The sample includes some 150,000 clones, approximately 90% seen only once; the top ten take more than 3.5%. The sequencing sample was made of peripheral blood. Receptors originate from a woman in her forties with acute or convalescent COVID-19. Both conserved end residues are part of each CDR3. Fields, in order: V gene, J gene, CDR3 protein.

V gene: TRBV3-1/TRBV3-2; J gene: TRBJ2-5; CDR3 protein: CASRNSYQETQYF
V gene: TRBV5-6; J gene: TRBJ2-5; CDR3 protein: CASSFGTGSNQETQYF
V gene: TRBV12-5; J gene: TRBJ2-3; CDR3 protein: CASGLLVISTDTQYF
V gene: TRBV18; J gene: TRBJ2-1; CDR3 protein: CASSRASGSDEQFF
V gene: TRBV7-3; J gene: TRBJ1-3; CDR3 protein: CASSLAEPPGNTIYF
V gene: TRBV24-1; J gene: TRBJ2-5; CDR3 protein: CATSDLSLVETQYF
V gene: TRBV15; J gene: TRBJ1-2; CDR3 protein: CATSRETGGGGYTF
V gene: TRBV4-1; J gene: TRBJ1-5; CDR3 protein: CASSQDPRLRTQHF
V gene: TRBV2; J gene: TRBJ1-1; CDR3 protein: CASSIQGTMRNTEAFF
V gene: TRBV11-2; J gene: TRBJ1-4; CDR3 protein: CASSLGRANEKLFF
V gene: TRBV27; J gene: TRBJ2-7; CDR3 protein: CASRQDGLSSYEQYF
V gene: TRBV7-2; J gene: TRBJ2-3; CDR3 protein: CASSLGTGLRADTQYF
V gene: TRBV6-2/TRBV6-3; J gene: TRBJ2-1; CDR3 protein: CASSYSEGSNEQFF
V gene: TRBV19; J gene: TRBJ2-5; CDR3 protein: CATQEAGGRGETQYF
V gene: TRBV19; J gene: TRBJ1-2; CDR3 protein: CASSPQTGPIGYTF
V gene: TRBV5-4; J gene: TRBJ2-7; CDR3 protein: CASSGPPGGGSHYEQYF
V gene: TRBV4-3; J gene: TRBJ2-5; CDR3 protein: CASSQGLVGETQYF
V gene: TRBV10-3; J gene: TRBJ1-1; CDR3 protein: CAIGPRGTEAFF
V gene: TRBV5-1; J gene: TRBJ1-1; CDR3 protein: CASRPTGDTEAFF
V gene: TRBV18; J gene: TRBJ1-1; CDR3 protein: CASSPGRDTEAFF
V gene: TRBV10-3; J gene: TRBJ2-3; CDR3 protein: CAIRLFATSTDTQYF
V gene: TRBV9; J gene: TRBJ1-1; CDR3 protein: CASRRGGVNTEAFF
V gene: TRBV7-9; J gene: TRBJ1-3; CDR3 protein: CASFTGGELGGNTIYF
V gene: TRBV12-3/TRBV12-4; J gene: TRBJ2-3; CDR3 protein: CASRGITGGTQYF
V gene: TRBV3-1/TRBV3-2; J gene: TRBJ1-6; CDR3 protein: CASSQDLGRVRPLHF
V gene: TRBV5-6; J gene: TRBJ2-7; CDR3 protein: CASSSLRDRGFGTVIKQYF
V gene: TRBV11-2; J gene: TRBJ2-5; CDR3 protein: CASSARVTETQYF
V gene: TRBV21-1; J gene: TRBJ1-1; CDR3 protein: CASSKVSGGGRTEAFF
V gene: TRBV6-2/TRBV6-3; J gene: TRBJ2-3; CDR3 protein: CASSYGLAGAPTDTQYF
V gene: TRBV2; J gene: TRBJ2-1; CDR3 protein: CASKLLEVSSYNEQFF
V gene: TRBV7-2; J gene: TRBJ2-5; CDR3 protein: CASGAGGRETQYF
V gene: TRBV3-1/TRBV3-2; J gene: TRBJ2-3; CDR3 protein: CASSGLAASTDTQYF
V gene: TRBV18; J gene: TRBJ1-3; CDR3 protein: CASGGQGFSGNTIYF
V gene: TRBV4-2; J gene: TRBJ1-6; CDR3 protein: CASSQASPQSSYNSPLHF
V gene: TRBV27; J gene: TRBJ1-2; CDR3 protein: CASSQGGDYGYTF
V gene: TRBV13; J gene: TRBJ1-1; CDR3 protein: CASSLLGKNTEAFF
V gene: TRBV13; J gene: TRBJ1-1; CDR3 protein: CASSPNTEAFF
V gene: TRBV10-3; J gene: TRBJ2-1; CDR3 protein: CATLDRAGSYNEQFF
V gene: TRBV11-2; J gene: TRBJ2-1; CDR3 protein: CASSLGTGRQYNEQFF
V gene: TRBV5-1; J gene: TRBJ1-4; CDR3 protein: CASSLVGRANEKLFF
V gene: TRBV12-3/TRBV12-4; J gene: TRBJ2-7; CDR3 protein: CASSRDRVYEQYF
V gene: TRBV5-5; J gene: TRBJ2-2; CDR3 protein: CASSLSTDSNTGELFF
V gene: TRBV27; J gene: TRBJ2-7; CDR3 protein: CASSPARTSGIHEQYF
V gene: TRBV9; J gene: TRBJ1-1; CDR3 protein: CASSPSWRYTEAFF
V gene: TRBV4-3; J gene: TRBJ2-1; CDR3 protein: CASSPGVVNEQFF
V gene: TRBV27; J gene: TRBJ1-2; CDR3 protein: CASSLSPGYGYTF
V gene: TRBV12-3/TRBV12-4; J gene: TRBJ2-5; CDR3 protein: CASSTGSRETQYF